A single sample gave rise to the 17 T cell receptor beta chains below, sequenced in a study of blood T cell repertoires in COVID-19. Clones were sequenced by immunoSEQ multiplex PCR, and TCRdb holds only the in-frame ones, with some missing. This sample carries tens of thousands of clones, about 94% of them seen once, and the ten largest clones take roughly 5%. Sequenced: peripheral blood. All receptors derive from a human donor in a cohort sampled during active COVID-19.

The genes are TRBV7-2 and TRBJ2-3; the D gene is possibly TRBD2 (5 bases). Germline-derived CDR1 and CDR2 are SGHTA and FQGNSA. V shed 2 bases and J shed 0 bases, with 9 bases lying between them. The CDR3 consists of 15 residues. CDR3 sequence: CASSLNPSSTDTQYF. In DNA, the CDR3 is TGTGCCAGCAGCTTAAATCCTAGCAGCACAGATACGCAGTATTTT.

This clone showed up just once. J is TRBJ2-7 and V is TRBV6-5, with TRBD1 matching over 7 bases. Germline V lookup: CDR1 MNHEY, CDR2 SVGAGI. The CDR3 runs to 15 residues. V shed 5 bases, J shed 3 bases, and the junction held 10 bases outside the gene matches. The CDR3 loop reads CASSTGQPAGYEQYF. As DNA, the CDR3 is TGTGCCAGCAGTACGGGACAGCCCGCGGGCTACGAGCAGTACTTC.

V is TRBV10-1 and J is TRBJ2-1, with TRBD2 matching over 9 bases. Per the germline V gene, CDR1 is WNHNN and CDR2 is SYGVQD (reference sequence). The trim removed 0 bases at V and 9 bases at J, leaving 6 bases unmatched. The CDR3 is 15 amino acids. CDR3 protein: CASSESGGGAGEQFF. The CDR3 region has the DNA TGCGCCAGCAGTGAGTCCGGCGGGGGGGCAGGTGAGCAGTTCTTC.

The genes are TRBV5-1 and TRBJ2-7; 7 positions match TRBD1. With 4 bases clipped from V and 5 bases from J, the junction kept 9 bases outside the gene matches. Germline CDR1 is SGHRS and CDR2 is YFSETQ. This CDR3 is 14 amino acids long. The CDR3 DNA reads as TGCGCCAGCAGCATATCAGGGGGATGGGACGAGCAGTACTTC. Encoded protein: CASSISGGWDEQYF.

The J gene is TRBJ1-4, the V gene TRBV7-9; no firm D call. This CDR3 has 15 residues. V lost 5 bases, J lost 3 bases, and 13 bases lay in between. The V gene's germline CDR1 is SEHNR and CDR2 FQNEAQ (reference sequence). DNA of the CDR3: TGTGCCAGCAGCCGATTTGAGGGAGCTAATGAAAAACTGTTTTTT. Translation gives CASSRFEGANEKLFF.

V is TRBV5-4 and J is TRBJ2-3; D gene uncertain. CDR3 length: 15 amino acids. CDR1 is SGHNT and CDR2 is YYREEE in the germline V gene (reference sequence). Trimming took 0 bases from V and 3 from J, leaving 11 bases between them. The CDR3 spells CASSLAVASTDTQYF. The DNA for the CDR3 is TGTGCCAGCAGCTTGGCCGTGGCCTCGACAGATACGCAGTATTTT.

V gene TRBV10-3 combines with J gene TRBJ2-7, with 8 bases fitting TRBD1. The CDR3 covers 14 residues. With 3 bases clipped from V and 1 base from J, the junction kept 2 bases outside the gene matches. Per the germline V gene, CDR1 is ENHRY and CDR2 is SYGVKD. The CDR3: CAISDTGGSYEQYF. CDR3 sequence (DNA): TGTGCCATCAGTGATACAGGGGGATCCTACGAGCAGTACTTC.

The V gene is TRBV6-6, the J gene TRBJ2-7; TRBD2 aligns across 7 bases. With V trimmed by 2 bases and J by 3 bases, 10 bases remained unmatched. Germline V lookup: CDR1 MNHNY, CDR2 SVGAGI (reference sequence). This CDR3 spans 16 amino acids. The CDR3 region has the DNA TGTGCCAGCAGTTACCCGGGGGGTACGAAAAGCTACGAGCAGTACTTC. It is translated as CASSYPGGTKSYEQYF.

The gene calls are TRBV13 and TRBJ2-1; possibly TRBD2 for D (6 bases). Germline values: CDR1 PRHDT, CDR2 FYEKMQ (reference sequence). The CDR3 spans 13 residues. V lost 6 bases and J lost 6, with 12 bases in between. The CDR3 sequence: CASRVGLSNEQFF. DNA of the CDR3: TGTGCCAGCAGAGTAGGACTATCCAATGAGCAGTTCTTC.

In its sample, this clone was seen once. The V and J genes are TRBV29-1 and TRBJ2-1; TRBD1 might be the D (5 bases). From germline, CDR1 is SQVTM and CDR2 ANQGSEA. There are 11 residues in the CDR3. V gave up 7 bases and J gave up 10 bases, with 14 bases separating them. CDR3 DNA: TGCAGCGGCCAGCTAGGGGTCGAGCAGTTCTTC. This sequence encodes CSGQLGVEQFF.

The rearrangement uses TRBV6-2 or TRBV6-3 and TRBJ1-1; D remains unclear. The CDR3 has 14 amino acids. Germline CDR1 and CDR2: MNHEY and SVGEGT. Trimming stripped 7 bases from V and 5 bases from J, with 17 bases between. The CDR3 spells CASTPGYGWTEAFF. The CDR3 DNA follows: TGTGCCAGCACCCCGGGTTACGGGTGGACTGAAGCTTTCTTT.

The V call is TRBV2, the J call TRBJ2-3; tentative D call: TRBD2 (6 bases). Trimming shortened V by 6 bases and J by 0 bases, and 13 bases separated the two germline ends. The V gene's germline CDR1 is SNHLY and CDR2 FYNNEI. This CDR3 has 15 residues. In nucleotides, the CDR3 is TGTGCCAGCAGAGCCAGACTAGAGAGCACAGATACGCAGTATTTT. Translating it yields CASRARLESTDTQYF.

J is TRBJ2-1 and V is TRBV4-1; 13 nucleotides match TRBD2. Germline loops: CDR1 MGHRA, CDR2 YSYEKL. The J segment lost 8 bases and the V segment lost 4 bases, leaving 5 bases of the junction unmatched. This CDR3 spans 15 amino acids. This chain's CDR3 is CASSLRLAGGYEQFF. As DNA, the CDR3 is TGCGCCAGCAGCCTAAGACTAGCGGGAGGCTATGAGCAGTTCTTC.

As concerns this clone: The sample contains more than one DNA sequence encoding this CDR3. This rearrangement joins TRBV6-5 to TRBJ1-6; D possibly corresponds to TRBD1 (6 bases). V shed 8 bases and J shed 14 bases, with 13 bases lying between them. This CDR3 is built from 11 residues. The germline CDR1 and CDR2 sequences are MNHEY and SVGAGI. The CDR3 DNA is TGTGCCAGCGGGGGGCGGGGGGCCCTCCACTTT. The encoded protein is CASGGRGALHF.

V usage is TRBV5-6 and J usage is TRBJ2-5, with D possibly matching TRBD2 (5 bases). The length of the CDR3 is 14 residues. Germline CDR1 and CDR2: SGHDT and YYEEEE. Trimming left V 4 bases short and J 2 bases short, with 12 bases between. CDR3 bases: TGTGCCAGCAGCCGCATCACGGGACAAGAGACCCAGTACTTC. Protein: CASSRITGQETQYF.

With respect to this clone: At one end the junction does not follow the germline gene, possibly because of a read error. This chain's CDR3 is CASSEGLVLPAF. The CDR3 nucleotides are TGTGCCAGCAGTGAAGGGCTGGTTCTCCCCGCATTC. This sequence joins TRBV6-1 and TRBJ2-7; D not certain. The CDR3 runs to 12 residues. The germline gives CDR1 MNHNS, CDR2 SASEGT.

The rearrangement links TRBV5-1 to TRBJ2-7; 8 nucleotides match TRBD1. This CDR3 spans 14 amino acids. Germline loops: CDR1 SGHRS, CDR2 YFSETQ. The ends lost 4 bases at V and 3 bases at J; junction bases unmatched: 6. The CDR3 DNA is TGCGCCAGCAGCCCATGGACAGGGATCTACGAGCAGTACTTC. It is translated as CASSPWTGIYEQYF.